These 13 T cell receptor beta chains were all obtained from the same sample, sequenced in a study of identical twins. TCRdb ran MiXCR on the 5' RACE reads and lists one entry per CDR3 protein. This table has 1.5 million to 2 million distinct CDR3 sequences, under 35% appearing once. Sequenced material: cord blood. The receptors shown here come from a newborn girl in good health.

This clonotype has more than one count but fewer than ten. The chain joins TRBV6-1 to TRBJ2-4; possible D gene TRBD2, 6 bases. The V end lost 3 bases, the J end lost 0 bases, and 12 bases lay between the germline ends. The CDR3 sequence is 16 residues long. CDR1 MNHNS and CDR2 SASEGT come from the germline V gene. This chain's CDR3 is CASSDPGLLAKNIQYF. CDR3 sequence (DNA): TGTGCCAGCAGTGACCCGGGACTGCTAGCCAAAAACATTCAGTACTTC.

This clonotype showed up just a few times. This chain joins TRBV2 and TRBJ2-5, with D unclear. V was trimmed by 6 bases and J by 1 base, leaving 21 bases between them. The CDR3 has 17 residues. Per germline, CDR1 SNHLY and CDR2 FYNNEI. This chain's CDR3 is CASRNLRWAEVQETQYF. For the CDR3, the DNA is TGTGCCAGCAGGAACCTTAGATGGGCAGAAGTCCAAGAGACCCAGTACTTC.

The V call is TRBV7-9, the J call TRBJ2-7, with D unresolved. CDR1 SEHNR and CDR2 FQNEAQ come from the germline V gene (reference sequence). V shed 7 bases and J shed 7 bases, with 26 bases lying between them. The CDR3 is made up of 16 amino acids. Written as DNA, the CDR3 is TGTGCCAGCACCCCCTTGAGGAAGGCCCTATACAATGAGCAGTACTTC. It codes for CASTPLRKALYNEQYF. Together with reference TRBV7-9 and TRBJ2-7, the CDR3 gives the full variable domain: DTGVSQNPRHKITKRGQNVTFRCDPISEHNRLYWYRQTLGQGPEFLTYFQNEAQLEKSRLLSDRFSAERPKGSFSTLEIQRTEQGDSAMYLCASTPLRKALYNEQYFGPGTRLTVT.

The chain is built from TRBV6-5 and TRBJ2-1; TRBD2 matches 14 bases. The CDR3 is made up of 18 amino acids. The J segment lost 4 bases and the V segment lost 2 bases, leaving 7 bases of the junction unmatched. Per germline, CDR1 MNHEY and CDR2 SVGAGI. The CDR3 DNA is TGTGCCAGCAGTTACGCCGGGACTAGCGGGAGTATATACAATGAGCAGTTCTTC. This codes for CASSYAGTSGSIYNEQFF.

The table lists this clonotype with a few counts. J is TRBJ2-7 and V is TRBV5-5; D possibly uses TRBD1 or TRBD2 (5 bases each). V shed 3 bases and J shed 3 bases, with 19 bases lying between them. CDR1 SGHKS and CDR2 YYEKEE come from the germline V gene (reference sequence). CDR3 size: 16 residues. CDR3 residues: CASSSKGTSEIYEQYF. CDR3 DNA sequence: TGTGCCAGCAGCTCAAAGGGGACCTCCGAAATCTACGAGCAGTACTTC.

The chain is built from TRBV7-7 and TRBJ2-2; 7 bases map to TRBD1. The CDR3 sequence is 13 residues long. Germline assignment: CDR1 SSHAT and CDR2 FNYEAQ (reference sequence). Here the CDR3 reads CATFRGLTGELFF. CDR3 nucleotides: TGTGCTACGTTCAGGGGGTTAACCGGGGAGCTGTTTTTT.

This clonotype has only a few counts. J is TRBJ2-2 and V is TRBV24-1; D unresolved. The CDR3 runs to 16 residues. V was trimmed by 4 bases and J by 4 bases, leaving 15 bases between them. Looked up from germline, CDR1 is KGHDR and CDR2 is SFDVKD. The CDR3 here is CATSETDRKGTGELFF. The CDR3 nucleotides read TGTGCCACCAGTGAAACGGACCGGAAGGGCACCGGGGAGCTGTTTTTT.

J is TRBJ2-7 and V is TRBV19; perhaps D is TRBD1 or TRBD2 (5 bases each). CDR3 size: 12 residues. Germline lookup yields CDR1 LNHDA and CDR2 SQIVND (reference sequence). Trimming removed 9 bases from V and 3 bases from J, with 12 bases in between. The DNA for the CDR3 is TGTGCCAGCCGGGACCGCTACTACGAGCAGTACTTC. It yields the protein CASRDRYYEQYF.

J is TRBJ1-2 and V is TRBV14, with TRBD1 identical over 8 bases. The CDR3 sequence is 16 residues long. V lost 4 bases, J lost 4 bases, and 11 bases stayed unmatched. Germline CDR1 reads SGHDN; CDR2 reads FVKESK. CDR3 residues: CASSRGPGQGTYGYTF. DNA of the CDR3: TGTGCCAGCAGCCGGGGGCCCGGACAGGGAACCTATGGCTACACCTTC.

The CDR3 spells CASSPYVGGGGNEQFF. DNA for the CDR3: TGTGCCAGCAGTCCTTACGTGGGGGGCGGTGGTAATGAGCAGTTCTTC. The rearrangement uses TRBV27 and TRBJ2-1, with D possibly called TRBD1 or TRBD2 (6 bases each). The CDR3 has 16 amino acids. The V and J ends lost 5 bases and 7 bases respectively, with 21 bases between them. Germline CDR1 and CDR2: MNHEY and SMNVEV (reference sequence).

There are a few counts of this clonotype. The chain combines TRBV24-1 with TRBJ2-1; the match to TRBD1 covers 7 bases. V was pared by 4 bases and J by 8 bases, with 10 bases of the junction left unmatched. Germline V gene lookup returns CDR1 KGHDR and CDR2 SFDVKD. CDR3 length: 15 amino acids. CDR3 amino acids: CATSDLDRVGHEQFF. The CDR3 nucleotides are TGTGCCACCAGTGACCTAGACAGGGTTGGGCATGAGCAGTTCTTC.

The rearrangement links TRBV20-1 to TRBJ2-7; 9 bases align to TRBD2. This CDR3 region has 17 residues. The trim removed 1 base at V and 3 bases at J, leaving 13 bases unmatched. Germline lookup yields CDR1 DFQATT and CDR2 SNEGSKA (reference sequence). This CDR3 reads CSARAPSGKGWGYEQYF. CDR3 in DNA: TGCAGTGCTAGAGCTCCTAGCGGGAAGGGATGGGGCTACGAGCAGTACTTC.

Concerning this clonotype: This may be a read error: a much more frequent sequence differs by one nucleotide. The chain joins TRBV29-1 to TRBJ1-5; 8 nucleotides match TRBD1. V lost 7 bases, J lost 2 bases, and 4 bases stayed unmatched. The CDR3 consists of 13 residues. Germline V gives CDR1 SQVTM, CDR2 ANQGSEA. The CDR3 loop reads CSAVTGGNQPQHF. In DNA, the CDR3 is TGCAGCGCCGTGACAGGGGGCAATCAGCCCCAGCATTTT.